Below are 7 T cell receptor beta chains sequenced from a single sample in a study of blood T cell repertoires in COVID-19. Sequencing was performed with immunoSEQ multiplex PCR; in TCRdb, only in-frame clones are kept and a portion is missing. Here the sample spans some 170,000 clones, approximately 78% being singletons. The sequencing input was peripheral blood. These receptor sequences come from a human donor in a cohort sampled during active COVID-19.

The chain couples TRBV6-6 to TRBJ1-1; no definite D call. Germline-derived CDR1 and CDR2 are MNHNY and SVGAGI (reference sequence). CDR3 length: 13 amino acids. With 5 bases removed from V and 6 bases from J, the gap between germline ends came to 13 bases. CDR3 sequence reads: CASSGLQVPEAFF. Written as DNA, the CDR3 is TGTGCCAGCAGTGGGCTTCAGGTACCTGAAGCTTTCTTT.

CDR3 nucleotides: TGCGCCAGCAGCTTGGACAGGGTCTACTACGAGCAGTACTTC. As protein: CASSLDRVYYEQYF. The chain links TRBV5-1 to TRBJ2-7; possible D gene TRBD1, 6 bases. Trimming stripped 0 bases from V and 3 bases from J, with 10 bases between. CDR1 is SGHRS and CDR2 is YFSETQ in the germline V gene. The CDR3 contains 14 residues.

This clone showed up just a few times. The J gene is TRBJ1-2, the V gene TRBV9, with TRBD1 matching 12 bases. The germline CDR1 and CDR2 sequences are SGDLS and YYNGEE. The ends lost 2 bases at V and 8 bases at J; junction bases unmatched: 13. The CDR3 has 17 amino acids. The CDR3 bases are TGTGCCAGCAGCGTGCTACCGGTGGGACAGGGGGCGGAAGGCTACACCTTC. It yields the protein CASSVLPVGQGAEGYTF.

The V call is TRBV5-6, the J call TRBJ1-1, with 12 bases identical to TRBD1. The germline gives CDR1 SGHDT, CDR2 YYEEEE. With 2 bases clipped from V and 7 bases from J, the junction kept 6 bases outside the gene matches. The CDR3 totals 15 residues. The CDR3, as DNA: TGTGCCAGCAGCTTCCTCGGGACAGGGGGCATTGAAGCTTTCTTT. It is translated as CASSFLGTGGIEAFF.

This CDR3 is CASSSAGGGRSKNIQYF. CDR3 sequence (DNA): TGTGCCAGTTCCTCAGCCGGCGGGGGGCGCAGCAAAAACATTCAGTACTTC. V and J are TRBV27 and TRBJ2-4; TRBD2 matches at 8 bases. CDR3 length: 17 amino acids. J gave up 3 bases and V 9 bases, and 16 bases lay outside the gene matches. Per germline, CDR1 MNHEY and CDR2 SMNVEV (reference sequence).

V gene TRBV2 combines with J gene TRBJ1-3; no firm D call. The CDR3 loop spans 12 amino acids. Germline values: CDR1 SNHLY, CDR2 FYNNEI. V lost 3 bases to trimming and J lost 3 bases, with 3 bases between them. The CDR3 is CASSDYGNTIYF. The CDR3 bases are TGTGCCAGCAGTGACTATGGAAACACCATATATTTT.

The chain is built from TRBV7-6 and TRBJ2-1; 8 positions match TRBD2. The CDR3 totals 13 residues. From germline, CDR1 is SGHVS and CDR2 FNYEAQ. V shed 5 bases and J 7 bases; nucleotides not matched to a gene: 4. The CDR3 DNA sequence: TGTGCCAGCAGCCCGGGACTAGGGAATGAGCAGTTCTTC. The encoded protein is CASSPGLGNEQFF.